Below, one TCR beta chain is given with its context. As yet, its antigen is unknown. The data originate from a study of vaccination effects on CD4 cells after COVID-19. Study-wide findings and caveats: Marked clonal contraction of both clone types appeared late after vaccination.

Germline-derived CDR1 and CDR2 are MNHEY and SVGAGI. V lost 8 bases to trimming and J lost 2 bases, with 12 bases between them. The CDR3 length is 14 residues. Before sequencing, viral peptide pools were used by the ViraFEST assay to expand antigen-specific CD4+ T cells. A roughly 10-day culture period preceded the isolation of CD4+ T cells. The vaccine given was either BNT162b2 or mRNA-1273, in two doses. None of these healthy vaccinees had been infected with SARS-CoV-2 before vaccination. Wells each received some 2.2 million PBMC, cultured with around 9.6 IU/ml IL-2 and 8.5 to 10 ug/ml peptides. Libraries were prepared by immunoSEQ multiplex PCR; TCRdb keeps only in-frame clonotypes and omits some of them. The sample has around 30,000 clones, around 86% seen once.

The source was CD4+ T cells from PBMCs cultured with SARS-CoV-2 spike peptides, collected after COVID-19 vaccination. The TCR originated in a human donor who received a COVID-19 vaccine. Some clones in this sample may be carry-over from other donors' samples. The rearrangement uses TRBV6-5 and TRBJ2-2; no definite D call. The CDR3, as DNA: TGTGCCAGCGGTAGGGCGGCCAACACCGGGGAGCTGTTTTTT. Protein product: CASGRAANTGELFF.